The clone carrying this T cell receptor beta chain was found a few times. Since a much larger clone is just one base distant, this may be a read error. These data belong to a study of Graves' ophthalmopathy and Graves' hyperthyroidism. The V end was cut by 3 bases, the J end by 2 bases, with 17 bases between. The CDR3 has 16 residues. Germline-derived CDR1 and CDR2 are SGHAT and FQNNGV. Amplification from RNA transcripts yielded the TCR beta CDR3 regions. HTBI primers primed a first-round RT-PCR, and a second-round multiplex PCR followed. TCRdb processed the multiplex PCR reads anew with MiXCR; each CDR3 protein has one entry. The data show about 500,000 distinct CDR3 sequences, with approximately 14% seen just once and approximately 9.8% held by the top ten. The PBMCs originated from more than 8 ml of fresh peripheral blood.

This chain links TRBV11-2 with TRBJ2-7; D could derive from TRBD1 or TRBD2 (5 bases each). Sequencing used blood. This clonotype originated in a woman in her twenties or thirties with Graves' ophthalmopathy. CDR3 in DNA: TGTGCCAGCAGCTTTCGGGGTTCCGTGGGGGCCTACGAGCAGTACTTC. Protein product: CASSFRGSVGAYEQYF.